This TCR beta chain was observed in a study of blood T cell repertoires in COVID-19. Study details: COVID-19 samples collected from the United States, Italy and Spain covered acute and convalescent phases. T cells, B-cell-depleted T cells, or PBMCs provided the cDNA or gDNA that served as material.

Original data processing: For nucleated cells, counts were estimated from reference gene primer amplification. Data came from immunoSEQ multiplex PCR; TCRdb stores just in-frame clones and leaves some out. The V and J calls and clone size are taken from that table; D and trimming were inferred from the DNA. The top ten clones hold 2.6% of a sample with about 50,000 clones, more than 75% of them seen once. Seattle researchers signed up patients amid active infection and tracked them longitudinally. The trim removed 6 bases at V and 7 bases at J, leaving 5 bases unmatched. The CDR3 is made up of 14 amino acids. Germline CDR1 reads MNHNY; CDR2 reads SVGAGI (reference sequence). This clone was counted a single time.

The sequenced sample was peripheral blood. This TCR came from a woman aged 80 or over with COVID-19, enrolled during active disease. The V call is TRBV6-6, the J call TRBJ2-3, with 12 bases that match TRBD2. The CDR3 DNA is TGTGCCAGCAGGCCTAGCGGGGGGGAGAATACGCAGTATTTT. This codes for CASRPSGGENTQYF.